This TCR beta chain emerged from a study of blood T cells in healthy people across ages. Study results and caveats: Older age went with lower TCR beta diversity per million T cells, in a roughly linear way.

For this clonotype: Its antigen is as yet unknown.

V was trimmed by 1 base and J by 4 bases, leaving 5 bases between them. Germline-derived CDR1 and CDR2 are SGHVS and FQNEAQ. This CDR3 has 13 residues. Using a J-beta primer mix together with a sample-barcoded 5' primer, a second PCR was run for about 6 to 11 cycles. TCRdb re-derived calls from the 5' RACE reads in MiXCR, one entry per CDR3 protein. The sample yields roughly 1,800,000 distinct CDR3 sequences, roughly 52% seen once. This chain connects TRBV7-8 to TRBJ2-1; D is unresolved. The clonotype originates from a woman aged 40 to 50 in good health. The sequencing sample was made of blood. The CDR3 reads CASSLEYYNEQFF. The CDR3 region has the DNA TGTGCCAGCAGCTTAGAATATTACAATGAGCAGTTCTTC. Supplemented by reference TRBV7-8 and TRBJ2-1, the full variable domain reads GAGVSQSPRYKVAKRGQDVALRCDPISGHVSLFWYQQALGQGPEFLTYFQNEAQLDKSGLPSDRFFAERPEGSVSTLKIQRTQQEDSAVYLCASSLEYYNEQFFGPGTRLTVL.